This T cell receptor (beta chain) was retrieved from a study of cytomegalovirus exposure and HLA in healthy donors. Study-level findings and limits: Most TCR sequences proved rare, with some public TCRs found in many donors. A later analysis associated 16,951 TCR beta sequences with HLA alleles at a 0.05 false discovery rate. Later on, a genetic analysis was performed. It linked a missense variant in DCLRE1C with V- and J-gene trimming of TCR beta. It was reported that TCR beta sequences correctly inferred the HLA-A and HLA-B alleles for most subjects.

In the case of this clone: Its target is not known.

13 Jbeta primers and 60 Vbeta primers were used for the PCR. Only in-frame clones appear in the TCRdb table, and some are missing; sequencing was by immunoSEQ multiplex PCR. Of about 150,000 clones listed, 75% to 90% are singletons. The CDR3 covers 14 residues. CDR1 and CDR2 (germline): MDHEN, SYDVKM. Trimming cost V 9 bases and J 3 bases; bases outside gene matches: 9. The sequencing input was PBMCs. This sequence was found in a woman under 30 in good health and CMV-seronegative. The V gene is TRBV28, the J gene TRBJ2-3; TRBD1 matches at 7 bases. The CDR3 protein is CASRETGRTDTQYF. CDR3 sequence (DNA): TGTGCCAGTCGTGAGACAGGGAGAACAGATACGCAGTATTTT.